Listed below are T cell receptor beta chains from one sample, sequenced in a study of cytomegalovirus exposure and HLA in healthy donors. The repertoire was sequenced with immunoSEQ multiplex PCR; TCRdb's copy has only in-frame clones and lacks some. The repertoire consists of 100,000 to 150,000 clones, with about two thirds occurring once and the leading ten covering about 2.6%. The sequenced sample consisted of PBMCs. The receptors shown here come from a human donor in good health. Both conserved end residues are part of each CDR3. A D gene is named only where the DNA matches it firmly. Clone size is stated in some rows and not others, as once, few, many or a class when expanded.

d_call j_call v_call clone_size cdr3_aa cdr3_nt
TRBD1 TRBJ2-7 TRBV4-1 - CASSQEGDRVPYEQYF TGCGCCAGCAGCCAAGAGGGGGACAGGGTACCCTACGAGCAGTACTTC
TRBD2 TRBJ2-4 TRBV15 - CATSAAAGESLPKNIQYF TGTGCCACCAGCGCGGCGGCGGGAGAGAGTCTACCCAAAAACATTCAGTACTTC
- TRBJ2-7 TRBV5-5 - CASSPTRSVYEQYF TGTGCCAGCAGCCCGACTAGGTCTGTCTACGAGCAGTACTTC
- TRBJ1-5 TRBV9 - CASSVAGANQPQHF TGTGCCAGCAGCGTAGCAGGGGCAAATCAGCCCCAGCATTTT
- TRBJ1-2 TRBV7-2 few CASSLGPVNYGYTF TGTGCCAGCAGCTTGGGGCCAGTTAACTATGGCTACACCTTC
- TRBJ2-1 TRBV27 - CASSFSVNEQFF TGTGCCAGCAGTTTTTCGGTCAATGAGCAGTTCTTC
- TRBJ2-7 TRBV28 - CASSFTGERYEQYF TGTGCCAGCAGTTTTACGGGAGAGCGCTACGAGCAGTACTTC
- TRBJ2-3 TRBV7-3 - CASSLISGEHTDTQYF TGTGCCAGCAGCTTAATTTCGGGGGAGCACACAGATACGCAGTATTTT
- TRBJ1-4 TRBV27 - CASSRGEKLFF TGTGCCAGCAGTAGAGGGGAAAAACTGTTTTTT
- TRBJ1-1 TRBV7-2 - CASSRRVDTEAFF TGTGCCAGCAGCCGGAGGGTGGACACTGAAGCTTTCTTT
- TRBJ2-7 TRBV5-1 few CASSPGGLSEQYF TGCGCCAGCAGCCCAGGGGGGCTTAGCGAGCAGTACTTC
- TRBJ2-5 TRBV21-1 - CASSREGNQETQYF TGTGCCAGCAGCCGGGAGGGGAACCAAGAGACCCAGTACTTC
- TRBJ1-6 TRBV5-1 - CASSLEGAFGNSPLHF TGCGCCAGCAGCTTGGAAGGGGCCTTCGGTAATTCACCCCTCCACTTT
- TRBJ2-7 TRBV4-2 - CASSQDRAPGGAGNPYEQYF TGTGCCAGCAGCCAAGATAGGGCCCCCGGGGGAGCGGGCAACCCCTACGAGCAGTACTTC
TRBD2 TRBJ2-1 TRBV7-6 - CASSLEGGRASHNEQFF TGTGCCAGCAGCTTAGAGGGCGGGAGGGCCTCGCACAATGAGCAGTTCTTC
- TRBJ1-5 TRBV7-6 - CASSLPYQPQHF TGTGCCAGCAGCTTACCTTATCAGCCCCAGCATTTT
TRBD2 TRBJ2-5 TRBV9 - CASSPRGGISGGARVKETQYF TGTGCCAGCAGCCCTCGAGGGGGGATTAGCGGGGGGGCCAGGGTCAAGGAGACCCAGTACTTC
- TRBJ1-6 TRBV9 - CASSASGVYNSPLHF TGTGCCAGCAGCGCGTCAGGGGTGTATAATTCACCCCTCCACTTT
- TRBJ2-5 TRBV7-9 - CASSFLAQETQYF TGTGCCAGCAGCTTTCTAGCGCAAGAGACCCAGTACTTC
- TRBJ1-3 TRBV11-3 - CASSETGSSGNTIYF TGTGCCAGCAGCGAGACAGGTTCCTCTGGAAACACCATATATTTT
- TRBJ2-5 TRBV11-3 - CASSFRGSGRETQYF TGTGCCAGCAGCTTCCGTGGGTCAGGGCGAGAGACCCAGTACTTC
TRBD2 TRBJ2-1 TRBV27 - CASSFLGTTHNEQFF TGTGCCAGCAGTTTTTTGGGGACTACACACAATGAGCAGTTCTTC
TRBD1 TRBJ2-3 TRBV5-6 - CASSHGTGATDTQYF TGTGCCAGCAGCCACGGGACAGGGGCCACAGATACGCAGTATTTT
- TRBJ1-2 TRBV6-1 - CASSERRNYGYTF TGTGCCAGCAGTGAGAGGAGAAACTATGGCTACACCTTC
TRBD1 TRBJ1-1 TRBV29-1 - CSDQGQGAAGEAFF TGCAGCGACCAAGGACAGGGTGCCGCAGGTGAAGCTTTCTTT
- TRBJ1-1 TRBV7-9 - CSSSLSSGWDTEAFF TGTTCCAGCAGCTTATCGTCCGGGTGGGACACTGAAGCTTTCTTT
- TRBJ1-2 TRBV4-1 - CASSISGTIDSGYTF TGCGCCAGCAGCATATCCGGGACAATAGATTCTGGCTACACCTTC
- TRBJ2-1 TRBV4-1 - CASSPRGAYEQFF TGCGCCAGCAGCCCCCGGGGGGCCTATGAGCAGTTCTTC
- TRBJ1-6 TRBV14 - CASSQGTGSNSPLHF TGTGCCAGCAGCCAAGGAACAGGGAGTAATTCACCCCTCCACTTT
TRBD2 TRBJ2-1 TRBV27 - CASTPISSGGPLDEQFF TGTGCCAGCACCCCCATTTCTAGCGGGGGGCCCTTGGATGAGCAGTTCTTC
TRBD1 TRBJ1-1 TRBV29-1 - CSGSTGPTEAFF TGCAGCGGTTCGACAGGGCCCACTGAAGCTTTCTTT
TRBD1 TRBJ2-2 TRBV6-5 once CASSLSQGATGELFF TGTGCCAGCAGTTTGTCCCAGGGGGCGACCGGGGAGCTGTTTTTT
TRBD1 TRBJ1-4 TRBV9 - CASSPRDRGREKLFF TGTGCCAGCAGCCCCCGGGACAGGGGTCGTGAAAAACTGTTTTTT
- TRBJ2-2 TRBV18 few CASSPSRQANTGELFF TGTGCCAGCTCACCCTCACGACAGGCGAACACCGGGGAGCTGTTTTTT
TRBD2 TRBJ2-3 TRBV27 - CASSPSAGGTSTDTQYF TGTGCCAGCAGTCCCTCGGCGGGAGGGACTAGCACAGATACGCAGTATTTT
- TRBJ2-6 TRBV19 - CASSIEGAGGTGANVLTF TGTGCCAGTAGTATAGAAGGGGCAGGGGGGACTGGGGCCAACGTCCTGACTTTC
- TRBJ2-5 TRBV6-4 - CASSDSWSLGTQYF TGTGCCAGCAGTGACTCCTGGAGCTTAGGGACCCAGTACTTC
TRBD1 TRBJ1-1 TRBV7-3 - CASSPPDRENTEAFF TGTGCCAGCAGCCCCCCAGACAGGGAGAACACTGAAGCTTTCTTT
- TRBJ2-5 TRBV6-5 - CASNHRWETQYF TGTGCCAGCAACCATCGGTGGGAGACCCAGTACTTC
TRBD1 TRBJ1-1 TRBV29-1 - CSVFTGAEDTEAFF TGCAGCGTCTTCACAGGGGCGGAGGACACTGAAGCTTTCTTT